These 16 T cell receptor beta chains were all obtained from the same sample, sequenced in a study of blood T cell repertoires in COVID-19. Measured with immunoSEQ multiplex PCR; TCRdb has only the in-frame clones, and not every one. The repertoire holds roughly 320,000 clones, with 90% as singletons. The sample consisted of PBMCs or T cells enriched from blood (not recorded which). The receptors stem from a woman aged 30 to 39 who had been exposed to COVID-19.

The chain combines TRBV5-6 with TRBJ1-2, with a weak D call TRBD1 (5 bases). CDR1 and CDR2 (germline): SGHDT, YYEEEE. This CDR3 has 14 amino acids. V was cut by 5 bases and J by 2 bases, with 13 bases left in between. The CDR3 is CASRSGSRNYGYTF. As DNA, the CDR3 is TGTGCCAGCAGGTCAGGGTCGCGCAACTATGGCTACACCTTC.

CDR3 sequence reads: CASRLGQRGPQHF. The CDR3 nucleotides read TGTGCCAGCAGACTCGGACAGCGCGGGCCCCAGCATTTT. The chain employs TRBV3-1 (or the pseudogene TRBV3-2) and TRBJ1-5, with D perhaps TRBD1 (6 bases). Germline V gene sequence: CDR1 LGHDT, CDR2 YNNKEL (reference sequence). Trimming took off 6 bases at V and 9 bases at J, with 15 bases between the two ends. The CDR3 has 13 residues.

The chain couples TRBV9 to TRBJ2-5; D is unresolved. Germline lookup yields CDR1 SGDLS and CDR2 YYNGEE. CDR3 length: 14 residues. V lost 0 bases and J 1 base, leaving 7 bases between the germline ends. CDR3 sequence (DNA): TGTGCCAGCAGCGTAGATTCTTTCCAAGAGACCCAGTACTTC. Protein: CASSVDSFQETQYF. Using reference TRBV9 and TRBJ2-5 for the parts outside the CDR3, the full variable domain is DSGVTQTPKHLITATGQRVTLRCSPRSGDLSVYWYQQSLDQGLQFLIQYYNGEERAKGNILERFSAQQFPDLHSELNLSSLELGDSALYFCASSVDSFQETQYFGPGTRLLVL.

This clone was found a few times. This chain joins TRBV12-5 and TRBJ2-2, with D possibly being TRBD2 (6 bases). The CDR3 has 16 residues. Germline V gene sequence: CDR1 LGHNT, CDR2 FRNRAP. The ends were cut back, 6 bases at V and 4 bases at J, with 18 bases in the middle. The CDR3 DNA sequence: TGTGCTAGTGGCGTCCCGTCGGGGGTAATCACCGGGGAGCTGTTTTTT. Translating it yields CASGVPSGVITGELFF. The full variable domain, its missing parts supplied by reference TRBV12-5 and TRBJ2-2, is DARVTQTPRHKVTEMGQEVTMRCQPILGHNTVFWYRQTMMQGLELLAYFRNRAPLDDSGMPKDRFSAEMPDATLATLKIQPSEPRDSAVYFCASGVPSGVITGELFFGEGSRLTVL.

The count of this clone is one. V gene TRBV9 combines with J gene TRBJ2-1; no reliable D call. The CDR3 runs 13 residues. Germline CDR1 and CDR2: SGDLS and YYNGEE. V was pared by 6 bases and J by 2 bases, with 9 bases between. The CDR3 spells CASTTDAYNEQFF. The CDR3 DNA reads as TGTGCCAGCACCACAGATGCCTACAATGAGCAGTTCTTC.

This clone showed up just once. J is TRBJ1-1 and V is TRBV10-3; 9 nucleotides agree with TRBD1. CDR1 and CDR2 (germline): ENHRY, SYGVKD. This CDR3 spans 15 amino acids. V shed 4 bases and J 1 base; nucleotides not matched to a gene: 4. CDR3 in DNA: TGTGCCATCAGTGGGCCGGGACAGGGGAACACTGAAGCTTTCTTT. Translated, it gives CAISGPGQGNTEAFF.

The CDR3 coding sequence is TGTGCCAGCAGCTTCACTAGCGGGGGGGACAATGAGCAGTTCTTC. Translated, it gives CASSFTSGGDNEQFF. This rearrangement joins TRBV6-5 to TRBJ2-1, with TRBD2 identical over 13 bases. Germline V gives CDR1 MNHEY, CDR2 SVGAGI. The CDR3 runs 15 residues. V trimming: 6 bases; J trimming: 5 bases; junction bases outside the gene matches: 4.

This chain joins TRBV30 and TRBJ1-1, with TRBD1 as a possible D gene (6 bases). From germline, CDR1 is GTSNPN and CDR2 SVGIG (reference sequence). The V gene lost 3 bases and the J gene lost 3 bases, with 14 bases spanning the gap. The CDR3 is 14 amino acids. In nucleotides, the CDR3 is TGTGCCTGGAGCTGGGGGCGCGGGTACACTGAAGCTTTCTTT. This gives the protein CAWSWGRGYTEAFF.

A remark on this clone: Additional DNA sequences in this sample encode the identical CDR3. J is TRBJ1-1 and V is TRBV5-1; D is ambiguous. The CDR3 has 13 residues. Trimming took 0 bases from V and 1 from J, leaving 4 bases between them. Germline CDR1 and CDR2: SGHRS and YFSETQ. CDR3 sequence: CASSLGRNTEAFF. DNA for the CDR3: TGCGCCAGCAGCTTGGGCAGGAACACTGAAGCTTTCTTT.

This clone has a single count. The V and J genes are TRBV9 and TRBJ2-7; D call uncertain. Looked up from germline, CDR1 is SGDLS and CDR2 is YYNGEE. CDR3 length: 16 residues. Trimming took off 0 bases at V and 0 bases at J, with 13 bases between the two ends. The CDR3: CASSVVPNPSSYEQYF. The CDR3 DNA follows: TGTGCCAGCAGCGTAGTACCAAACCCTAGCTCCTACGAGCAGTACTTC.

This CDR3 is CASSEGREGGYEQYF. The DNA of the CDR3 is TGTGCCAGCAGCGAAGGGAGGGAAGGAGGCTACGAGCAGTACTTC. The V call is TRBV9, the J call TRBJ2-7, with TRBD2 identical over 7 bases. The CDR3 runs 15 residues. CDR1 is SGDLS and CDR2 is YYNGEE in the germline V gene. The V gene end was trimmed by 3 bases and the J gene end by 3 bases; junction bases not matched to a gene: 9.

This clone showed up just once. V is TRBV4-3 and J is TRBJ1-6, with a possible D match to TRBD1 (6 bases). Germline CDR1 reads LGHNA; CDR2 reads YSLEER. CDR3 size: 12 residues. Trimming cost V 3 bases and J 9 bases, with 6 bases left between them. The CDR3 nucleotides are TGCGCCAGCAGCCACAGGGGTTCACCCCTCCACTTT. Translated, it gives CASSHRGSPLHF.

V is TRBV10-3 and J is TRBJ1-2; 8 positions match TRBD1. The V gene's germline CDR1 is ENHRY and CDR2 SYGVKD. Trimming removed 2 bases from V and 5 bases from J; junction bases left unmatched: 7. The CDR3 is 15 amino acids. DNA of the CDR3: TGTGCCATCAGTGAGCAGGGGGCGAGGGCTTATGGCTACACCTTC. It yields the protein CAISEQGARAYGYTF.

CDR3 nucleotides: TGTGCCAGCAGCCAAGACGAAGAGACCCAGTACTTC. It codes for CASSQDEETQYF. The chain couples TRBV3-1 (or the pseudogene TRBV3-2) to TRBJ2-5, with D hard to call. Germline assignment: CDR1 LGHDT and CDR2 YNNKEL (reference sequence). V was shortened by 0 bases and J by 3 bases, with 2 bases between the two germline ends. This CDR3 comprises 12 residues.

This chain joins TRBV6-1 and TRBJ1-1; tentatively, D is TRBD1 (5 bases). V lost 2 bases to trimming and J lost 4 bases, with 11 bases between them. In germline, CDR1 is MNHNS, CDR2 SASEGT. The CDR3 consists of 14 residues. The CDR3 loop reads CASSEYRGTTEAFF. As DNA, the CDR3 is TGTGCCAGCAGTGAATATCGGGGGACCACTGAAGCTTTCTTT.

The chain employs TRBV18 and TRBJ2-7, with 10 bases that match TRBD1. The germline V gene has CDR1 KGHSH and CDR2 LQKENI. The CDR3 extends over 16 amino acids. J gave up 4 bases and V 2 bases, and 8 bases lay outside the gene matches. The CDR3 bases are TGTGCCAGCTCACCAGGCCAGGGGGGACAGGGGTACGAGCAGTACTTC. This gives the protein CASSPGQGGQGYEQYF.